This is a list of T cell receptor beta chains from one sample in a study of control samples from healthy donors and cancer patients. Assay: immunoSEQ multiplex PCR; the TCRdb copy retains only in-frame clones and omits some. The repertoire consists of about 180,000 clones, with 75% to 95% occurring once and the leading ten covering just over 2%. Input material: blood. Receptor source: a woman aged 40 to 50 in good health. Each CDR3 is given with its conserved first and last residue. The D gene is left open where the match is weak. Only some rows state a clone size, as once, few, many or a class for expanded clones.

j_call clone_size v_call d_call cdr3_nt cdr3_aa
TRBJ1-1 NA TRBV14 TRBD1 TGTGCCAGCAGCCTACAGGGGAGGGGTGAAGCTTTCTTT CASSLQGRGEAFF
TRBJ1-4 NA TRBV19 TRBD1 TGTGCCAGTAGTACAGAGGACAGGCTTAATGAAAAACTGTTTTTT CASSTEDRLNEKLFF
TRBJ1-5 NA TRBV28 NA TGTGCCAGCAGTTTCTTTGGAGGGCCCCAGCCCCAGCATTTT CASSFFGGPQPQHF
TRBJ1-4 once TRBV3-1/TRBV3-2 TRBD1 TGTGCCAGCAGCACCCGGGACAGTCTGGATGAAAAACTGTTTTTT CASSTRDSLDEKLFF
TRBJ1-6 NA TRBV3-1/TRBV3-2 NA TGTGCCAGCAGCCAAGGAACCACAGTTAATTCACCCCTCCACTTT CASSQGTTVNSPLHF
TRBJ1-1 few TRBV6-6 NA TGTGCCGTTGGACCGCCGAACACTGAAGCTTTCTTT CAVGPPNTEAFF
TRBJ1-1 NA TRBV5-1 TRBD1 TGCGCCAGCAGCTCAACCCCCGCAGGACAGGGTGAAGCTTTCTTT CASSSTPAGQGEAFF
TRBJ1-2 NA TRBV10-3 NA TGTGCCATCAGTGATGGCGGCTCTACCTATGGCTACACCTTC CAISDGGSTYGYTF
TRBJ1-1 NA TRBV2 TRBD1 TGTGCCAGCAGTTTGCAGGGGGACACTGAAGCTTTCTTT CASSLQGDTEAFF
TRBJ2-2 NA TRBV3-1/TRBV3-2 NA TGTGCCAGCAGCCAAGAAGCCGTCGGGGAGCTGTTTTTT CASSQEAVGELFF